The T cell receptor (beta chain) under discussion was sequenced for a study of blood T cells in healthy people across ages. Findings and limits, study-wide: Long-lived donors carried more naive CD4+ cells and greater diversity than aged donors. TCR beta diversity tracked closely with naive T cell percentage. From one million sequenced T cells, diversity estimates were lower bounds.

This clonotype was detected only a few times. Its antigen is undetermined. A second PCR of roughly 7 to 11 cycles used a sample-barcoded 5' primer and a J-beta primer mix. MiXCR was run by TCRdb on the 5' RACE reads, yielding one entry per CDR3 protein. The sample records some 1.6 million distinct CDR3 sequences, roughly 32% being singletons. This CDR3 has 14 amino acids. V shed 5 bases, J shed 7 bases, and the junction held 6 bases outside the gene matches. Sequencing input: blood. The gene calls are TRBV12-3 or TRBV12-4 and TRBJ2-3, with 10 bases fitting TRBD2. The receptor's source is a woman aged 30 to 39 in good health. CDR3 region: CASSPSGGRYTQYF. CDR3 coding DNA: TGTGCCAGCAGTCCTAGCGGGGGCCGATATACGCAGTATTTT.